This T cell receptor beta chain comes out of a study of blood T cells in healthy people across ages. V was shortened by 5 bases and J by 4 bases, with 13 bases between the two germline ends. Germline values: CDR1 SGHAT, CDR2 FQNNGV. CDR3 size: 14 residues. Study findings and constraints: The study lacked donor CMV status, which possibly confounded expanded clonotype changes.

The use of a sample-barcoded 5' primer and a J-beta primer mix characterized a second PCR of about 7 to 12 cycles. Each sample yielded at least 3 million CDR3-containing paired-end reads. TCRdb itself ran the 5' RACE reads through MiXCR, one entry per CDR3 protein. The sample yields 600,000 or so distinct CDR3 sequences, around half seen once. As regards this clonotype: Its antigen is undetermined.

The sample comprised blood. This chain links TRBV11-2 with TRBJ2-3; TRBD1 or TRBD2 may be the D gene (6 bases each). This TCR derives from a man aged 80 or over in good health. The CDR3 DNA follows: TGTGCCAGCAGCCCCGGGGGCCGAGCAGATACGCAGTATTTT. Amino acids: CASSPGGRADTQYF. The full variable domain, completed using reference TRBV11-2 and TRBJ2-3, is EAGVAQSPRYKIIEKRQSVAFWCNPISGHATLYWYQQILGQGPKLLIQFQNNGVVDDSQLPKDRFSAERLKGVDSTLKIQPAKLEDSAVYLCASSPGGRADTQYFGPGTRLTVL.